The rows below give T cell receptor beta chains drawn from one sample of a study of T cell responses to AZD1222 COVID-19 vaccine. Measured with immunoSEQ multiplex PCR; TCRdb has only the in-frame clones, and not every one. The table records around 180,000 clones, about nine tenths of them present only once. Source: peripheral blood, taken on day 0 of AZD1222 vaccination. These receptor sequences come from an adult in good health. Each CDR3 is given with its conserved first and last residue. D genes are given only for firm matches. Size is omitted from some rows. Given values are once, few, many or a class for expanded clones.

d_call: TRBD1; v_call: TRBV5-8; j_call: TRBJ1-5; clone_size: .; cdr3_nt: TGTGCCAGCAGCACCGGGACAGGGCTCAACCAGCCCCAGCATTTT; cdr3_aa: CASSTGTGLNQPQHF
d_call: TRBD2; v_call: TRBV29-1; j_call: TRBJ2-5; clone_size: once; cdr3_nt: TGCAGCGTTGCTGGACTAGCGGGAGTGGGGACCCAGTACTTC; cdr3_aa: CSVAGLAGVGTQYF
d_call: .; v_call: TRBV24-1; j_call: TRBJ2-3; clone_size: .; cdr3_nt: TGTGCCACCAGTGACCCCAGGGCGTTTGAAACAGATACGCAGTATTTT; cdr3_aa: CATSDPRAFETDTQYF
d_call: TRBD2; v_call: TRBV5-1; j_call: TRBJ2-7; clone_size: .; cdr3_nt: TGCGCCAGCAGCGAAATCACTAGCGGGGGCCACGAGCAGTACTTC; cdr3_aa: CASSEITSGGHEQYF
d_call: TRBD2; v_call: TRBV18; j_call: TRBJ2-3; clone_size: .; cdr3_nt: TGTGCCAGCTCACTGACTAGCGGGATAAGAACAGATACGCAGTATTTT; cdr3_aa: CASSLTSGIRTDTQYF
d_call: .; v_call: TRBV5-6; j_call: TRBJ1-3; clone_size: .; cdr3_nt: TGTGCCAGCAGCTTCCAGGGACAAGGAAACACCATATATTTT; cdr3_aa: CASSFQGQGNTIYF
d_call: TRBD2; v_call: TRBV7-2; j_call: TRBJ2-3; clone_size: once; cdr3_nt: TGTGCCAGCTGGGGACTAGCGGGAGAAGTCCGCACGCAGTATTTT; cdr3_aa: CASWGLAGEVRTQYF
d_call: TRBD1; v_call: TRBV18; j_call: TRBJ2-7; clone_size: few; cdr3_nt: TGTGCCAGCTCCCCCAGGACAGGGGAGGGCGAGCAGTACTTC; cdr3_aa: CASSPRTGEGEQYF
d_call: .; v_call: TRBV3-1/TRBV3-2; j_call: TRBJ2-5; clone_size: .; cdr3_nt: TGTGCCAGCAGCCCACGAGGGGTAGCGGAGACCCAGTACTTC; cdr3_aa: CASSPRGVAETQYF
d_call: TRBD1; v_call: TRBV3-1/TRBV3-2; j_call: TRBJ1-4; clone_size: .; cdr3_nt: TGTGCCAGCAGCGGGGGGGGGACAGGGAATGAAAAACTGTTTTTT; cdr3_aa: CASSGGGTGNEKLFF
d_call: TRBD1; v_call: TRBV2; j_call: TRBJ2-3; clone_size: .; cdr3_nt: TGTGCCAGACCGAACAGGGGTTGGGTGGATACGCAGTATTTT; cdr3_aa: CARPNRGWVDTQYF
d_call: .; v_call: TRBV2; j_call: TRBJ1-6; clone_size: once; cdr3_nt: TGTGCCAGCAGTGACAGTAATTCACCCCTCCACTTT; cdr3_aa: CASSDSNSPLHF
d_call: .; v_call: TRBV4-2; j_call: TRBJ2-7; clone_size: few; cdr3_nt: TGTGCCAGCAGCCACGATCCGATCTCCTACGAGCAGTACTTC; cdr3_aa: CASSHDPISYEQYF
d_call: TRBD1; v_call: TRBV2; j_call: TRBJ1-4; clone_size: .; cdr3_nt: TGTGCCAGCAGTGAACAAGGACAGGGAGGCGAAAAACTGTTTTTT; cdr3_aa: CASSEQGQGGEKLFF
d_call: .; v_call: TRBV5-1; j_call: TRBJ1-1; clone_size: .; cdr3_nt: TGCGCCAGCATTGGGGCCACTGAAGCTTTCTTT; cdr3_aa: CASIGATEAFF
d_call: .; v_call: TRBV7-9; j_call: TRBJ1-5; clone_size: .; cdr3_nt: TGTGCCAGCAGCCCTATGGGGGGGGGCGGCAATCAGCCCCAGCATTTT; cdr3_aa: CASSPMGGGGNQPQHF
d_call: TRBD2; v_call: TRBV19; j_call: TRBJ2-6; clone_size: .; cdr3_nt: TGTGCCAGTGCTGAACGGGGGGGACCTGGGGCCAACGTCCTGACTTTC; cdr3_aa: CASAERGGPGANVLTF
d_call: TRBD2; v_call: TRBV27; j_call: TRBJ2-7; clone_size: .; cdr3_nt: TGTGCCAGCAGATTGCTTTATGGGCAGGGGCTAGCGGGAGCCCACGAGCAGTACTTC; cdr3_aa: CASRLLYGQGLAGAHEQYF
d_call: TRBD1; v_call: TRBV27; j_call: TRBJ2-7; clone_size: few; cdr3_nt: TGTGCCAGCAGTTCCGACAGGGGAAGGCAGTACTTC; cdr3_aa: CASSSDRGRQYF
d_call: TRBD1; v_call: TRBV3-1/TRBV3-2; j_call: TRBJ1-2; clone_size: .; cdr3_nt: TGTGCCAGCAGCCCCAGCGAGGGGGCAAGTGGCTACACCTTC; cdr3_aa: CASSPSEGASGYTF
d_call: .; v_call: TRBV2; j_call: TRBJ2-7; clone_size: .; cdr3_nt: TGTGCCAGCAGTGAAAACGGCTCCTACGAGCAGTACTTC; cdr3_aa: CASSENGSYEQYF